One T cell receptor (beta chain) is described in this entry. The antigen remains unidentified. TCR alpha and beta CDR3 regions were amplified from RNA using iRepertoire nested multiplex PCR. TCRdb reprocessed the multiplex PCR reads with MiXCR, giving one entry per CDR3 protein. The repertoire holds 150,000 or so distinct CDR3 sequences, with 35% to 50% as singletons. Germline lookup yields CDR1 MDHEN and CDR2 SYDVKM. This CDR3 spans 14 amino acids. V was clipped by 6 bases and J by 1 base, with 13 bases between them. This specimen belongs to a study of glioma-infiltrating T cells. General observations from the study: Above-expected tissue-blood divergence occurred in all gliomas, most in low-grade ones.

The receptor comes from a human donor with low-grade glioma or glioblastoma, undergoing nonglioma brain surgery, or in good health (not recorded which). The sequencing input was glioma tissue, nonneoplastic brain tissue, or PBMCs (not recorded which). The rearrangement joins TRBV28 to TRBJ2-7; D may match TRBD1 or TRBD2 (5 bases each). The CDR3 bases are TGTGCCAGCAGCCCGGGACGGAGTTCCTACGAGCAGTACTTC. This codes for CASSPGRSSYEQYF.